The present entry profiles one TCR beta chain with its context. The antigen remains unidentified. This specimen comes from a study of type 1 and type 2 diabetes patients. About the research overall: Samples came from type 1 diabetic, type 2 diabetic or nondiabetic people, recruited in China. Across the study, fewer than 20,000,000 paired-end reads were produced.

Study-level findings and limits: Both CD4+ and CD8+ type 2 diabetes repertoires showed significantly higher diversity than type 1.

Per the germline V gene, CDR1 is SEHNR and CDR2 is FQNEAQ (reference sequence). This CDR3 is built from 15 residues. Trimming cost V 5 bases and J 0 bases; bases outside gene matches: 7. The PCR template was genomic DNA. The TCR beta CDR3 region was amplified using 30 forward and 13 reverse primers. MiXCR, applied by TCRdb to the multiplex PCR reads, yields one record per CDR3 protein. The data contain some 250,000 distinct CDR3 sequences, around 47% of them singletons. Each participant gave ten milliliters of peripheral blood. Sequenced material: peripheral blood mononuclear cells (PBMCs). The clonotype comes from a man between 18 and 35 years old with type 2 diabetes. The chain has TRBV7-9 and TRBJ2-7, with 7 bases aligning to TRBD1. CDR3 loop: CASSRGTVTSYEQYF. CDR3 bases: TGTGCCAGCAGCCGAGGGACAGTGACCTCCTACGAGCAGTACTTC.